This T cell receptor (beta chain) comes out of a study of T cell repertoires in cytomegalovirus infection. Across the study: An indication of both CMV infection and matching HLA type came from public TCR beta signatures.

Findings and limits, study-wide: The cumulative frequency of public TCR beta families distinguished individuals who carried CMV together with the relevant HLA. HLA-C-restricted CMV-specific TCR beta clonotypes prevailed in the ex vivo response.

Details on this clonotype: The antigen remains undetermined.

Each CDR3 protein is one row after TCRdb ran MiXCR on the reads. The sample includes 160,000 or so distinct CDR3 sequences, about a sixth of them seen just once. The ends were cut back, 0 bases at V and 1 base at J, with 15 bases in the middle. In germline, CDR1 is MRHNA, CDR2 SNTAGT. The CDR3 loop spans 18 amino acids. The specimen was CD8+ T cells from PBMCs. The gene calls are TRBV6-4 and TRBJ2-2; maybe TRBD1 (5 bases). The receptor comes from a human donor in good health (CMV status not recorded). Some clones in this sample may be carry-over from other donors' samples. This chain's CDR3 is CASSDSIISGKNTGELFF. CDR3 coding DNA: TGTGCCAGCAGTGACTCGATTATTTCAGGGAAGAACACCGGGGAGCTGTTTTTT.